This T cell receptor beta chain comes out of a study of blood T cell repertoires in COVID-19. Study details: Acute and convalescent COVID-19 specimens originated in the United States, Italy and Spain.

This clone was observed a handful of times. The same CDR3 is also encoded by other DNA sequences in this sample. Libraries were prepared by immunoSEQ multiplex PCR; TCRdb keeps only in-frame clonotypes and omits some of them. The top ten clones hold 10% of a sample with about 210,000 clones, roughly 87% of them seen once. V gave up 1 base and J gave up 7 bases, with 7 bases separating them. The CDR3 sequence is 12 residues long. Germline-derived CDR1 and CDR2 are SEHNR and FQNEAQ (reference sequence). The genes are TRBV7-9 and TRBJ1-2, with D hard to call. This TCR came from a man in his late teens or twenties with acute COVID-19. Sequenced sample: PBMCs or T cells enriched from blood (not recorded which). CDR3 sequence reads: CASSLEGAGYTF. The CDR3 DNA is TGTGCCAGCAGCTTAGAGGGAGCTGGCTACACCTTC.